These 28 T cell receptor beta chains came from one sample sequenced in a study of T cell responses to AZD1222 COVID-19 vaccine. The protocol was immunoSEQ multiplex PCR, while the TCRdb copy is restricted to in-frame clones and leaves out a portion. In the table there are 110,000 or so clones, approximately 85% of which are singletons. The sample was peripheral blood, taken on day 0 of AZD1222 vaccination. These receptors originate from an adult in good health.

J is TRBJ1-5 and V is TRBV30; TRBD1 matches at 8 bases. The CDR3 loop spans 13 amino acids. From germline, CDR1 is GTSNPN and CDR2 SVGIG (reference sequence). Germline trimming cut 5 bases from V and 2 bases from J; bases unmatched to any gene: 2. CDR3 sequence: CAWATGGNQPQHF. CDR3 DNA: TGTGCCTGGGCGACAGGGGGCAATCAGCCCCAGCATTTT.

This chain uses TRBV19 with TRBJ2-7, with TRBD1 matching over 7 bases. In germline, CDR1 is LNHDA, CDR2 SQIVND (reference sequence). The trim removed 4 bases at V and 4 bases at J, leaving 7 bases unmatched. There are 14 residues in the CDR3. The CDR3 sequence is CASSRGGVSYEQYF. CDR3 nucleotides: TGTGCCAGTAGTAGAGGGGGCGTAAGTTACGAGCAGTACTTC.

CDR3 coding DNA: TGTGCCAGCAGCATTCAGGGACACAGCACAGATACGCAGTATTTT. It yields the protein CASSIQGHSTDTQYF. The V call is TRBV3-1 (or the pseudogene TRBV3-2), the J call TRBJ2-3; TRBD1 might be the D (6 bases). Germline V gene data show CDR1 as LGHDT and CDR2 as YNNKEL (reference sequence). The length of the CDR3 is 15 residues. Trimming left V 5 bases short and J 0 bases short, with 12 bases between.

The chain couples TRBV14 to TRBJ2-1, with D unclear. This CDR3 spans 13 amino acids. The germline V gene encodes CDR1 SGHDN and CDR2 FVKESK. Deletions cut 1 base from V and 7 bases from J, with 8 bases between. The CDR3 DNA follows: TGTGCCAGCAGCCAAGTACCCTCGAATGAGCAGTTCTTC. Its protein product is CASSQVPSNEQFF.

The V call is TRBV18, the J call TRBJ1-2; 9 bases are shared with TRBD1. Per the germline V gene, CDR1 is KGHSH and CDR2 is LQKENI. This CDR3 spans 15 amino acids. V lost 3 bases to trimming and J lost 3 bases; unmatched junction nucleotides: 5. CDR3 protein: CASSPRDRVDYGYTF. CDR3 nucleotides: TGTGCCAGCTCACCCAGGGACAGGGTGGACTATGGCTACACCTTC.

The rearrangement uses TRBV28 and TRBJ1-4; the D is unclear. The CDR3 totals 15 residues. Germline V CDR1 and CDR2: MDHEN, SYDVKM. Trimming took off 4 bases at V and 3 bases at J, with 12 bases between the two ends. DNA for the CDR3: TGTGCCAGCAGTTGGGGTACATTGGCTAATGAAAAACTGTTTTTT. This translates into CASSWGTLANEKLFF.

This clone appeared a single time. The chain links TRBV27 to TRBJ2-7; either TRBD1 or TRBD2 may fit D (6 bases each). V was shortened by 6 bases and J by 0 bases, with 15 bases between the two germline ends. In germline, CDR1 is MNHEY, CDR2 SMNVEV (reference sequence). This CDR3 is 15 amino acids long. The CDR3 protein is CASRSGDIPSYEQYF. For the CDR3, the DNA is TGTGCCAGCAGATCGGGGGACATACCCTCCTACGAGCAGTACTTC.

The chain couples TRBV4-1 to TRBJ2-7; 7 bases are a match to TRBD1. Germline CDR1 is MGHRA and CDR2 is YSYEKL. J gave up 0 bases and V 4 bases, and 15 bases lay outside the gene matches. The CDR3 has 18 residues. Written as DNA, the CDR3 is TGCGCCAGCAGCCGTCAACAGACAGGGTGGGGTACCTCCTACGAGCAGTACTTC. It is translated as CASSRQQTGWGTSYEQYF.

This CDR3 reads CASSLKGQGSPLHF. The CDR3 nucleotides read TGTGCCAGCAGCTTAAAAGGACAGGGATCACCCCTCCACTTT. The chain joins TRBV7-8 to TRBJ1-6; the match to TRBD1 covers 8 bases. Germline V lookup: CDR1 SGHVS, CDR2 FQNEAQ. Trimming took 2 bases from V and 10 from J; bases not matched to a gene: 4. The CDR3 extends over 14 amino acids.

This chain connects TRBV6-1 to TRBJ2-3; 7 positions agree with TRBD2. Germline trimming cut 0 bases from V and 0 bases from J; bases unmatched to any gene: 9. The CDR3 is 18 amino acids. Germline values: CDR1 MNHNS, CDR2 SASEGT. The DNA of the CDR3 is TGTGCCAGCAGTGAAGCCATCAGAGGGCGGGAGAGCACAGATACGCAGTATTTT. Translating gives CASSEAIRGRESTDTQYF.

This clone was observed once. The chain employs TRBV18 and TRBJ1-2; 11 bases align to TRBD1. V lost 3 bases to trimming and J lost 5 bases; unmatched junction nucleotides: 5. There are 15 residues in the CDR3. Germline V gene sequence: CDR1 KGHSH, CDR2 LQKENI. The CDR3 protein is CASSPGTGGGYGYTF. The CDR3 DNA reads as TGTGCCAGCTCACCCGGGACAGGGGGAGGTTATGGCTACACCTTC.

The chain uses TRBV5-1 and TRBJ1-4; D gene ambiguous. Germline V gives CDR1 SGHRS, CDR2 YFSETQ. V was shortened by 4 bases and J by 6 bases, with 13 bases between the two germline ends. The CDR3 sequence is 14 residues long. DNA of the CDR3: TGCGCCAGCAGCACCGGCCCTGATCATGAAAAACTGTTTTTT. It encodes CASSTGPDHEKLFF.

The chain has TRBV3-1 (or the pseudogene TRBV3-2) and TRBJ1-5; possibly TRBD1 for D (6 bases). The germline gives CDR1 LGHDT, CDR2 YNNKEL (reference sequence). Trimming cost V 0 bases and J 6 bases, with 27 bases left between them. This CDR3 contains 20 residues. The DNA of the CDR3 is TGTGCCAGCAGCCAAGATTCCATGTTTCCAGGGGAAGGATATAGTCAGCCCCAGCATTTT. Its protein product is CASSQDSMFPGEGYSQPQHF.

The chain has TRBV5-1 and TRBJ2-2, with a weak D call TRBD1 (6 bases). CDR1 is SGHRS and CDR2 is YFSETQ in the germline V gene. CDR3 length equals 15 residues. V lost 6 bases, J lost 0 bases, and 12 bases lay in between. The CDR3 reads CASNGWTANTGELFF. The CDR3 DNA reads TGCGCCAGCAACGGCTGGACAGCGAACACCGGGGAGCTGTTTTTT.

The chain is built from TRBV24-1 and TRBJ2-7; 7 nucleotides agree with TRBD1. The CDR3 sequence is 17 residues long. Germline CDR1 KGHDR, CDR2 SFDVKD. With 6 bases clipped from V and 0 bases from J, the junction kept 13 bases outside the gene matches. The CDR3 here is CATSRGGRSGSSYEQYF. CDR3 DNA: TGTGCCACCAGTAGAGGGGGCCGATCGGGCAGCTCCTACGAGCAGTACTTC.

This chain links TRBV6-2 or TRBV6-3 with TRBJ2-5; D might be TRBD1 or TRBD2, each matching 5 bases. This CDR3 has 14 residues. The ends were cut back, 6 bases at V and 2 bases at J, with 13 bases in the middle. CDR1 and CDR2 (germline): MNHEY, SVGEGT. CDR3 sequence (DNA): TGTGCCAGCAGCTTTTCAGGGACGCAAGAGACCCAGTACTTC. Translating gives CASSFSGTQETQYF.

Only a few counts were recorded for this clone. V gene TRBV7-9 combines with J gene TRBJ2-1; the D is unclear. From germline, CDR1 is SEHNR and CDR2 FQNEAQ (reference sequence). The CDR3 covers 13 residues. V was shortened by 3 bases and J by 7 bases, with 10 bases between the two germline ends. The CDR3 loop is CASSFSSDNEQFF. CDR3 nucleotides: TGTGCCAGCAGCTTCAGTTCTGATAATGAGCAGTTCTTC.

This chain links TRBV9 with TRBJ2-3; D ambiguous. The CDR3 runs to 14 residues. Per germline, CDR1 SGDLS and CDR2 YYNGEE. V was pared by 0 bases and J by 2 bases, with 7 bases between. The CDR3 here is CASSVVSTTDTQYF. The CDR3 DNA follows: TGTGCCAGCAGCGTAGTGTCCACCACAGATACGCAGTATTTT.

The V and J genes are TRBV10-3 and TRBJ2-1, with D unclear. Germline assignment: CDR1 ENHRY and CDR2 SYGVKD. V was shortened by 6 bases and J by 5 bases, with 11 bases between the two germline ends. This CDR3 comprises 13 residues. The CDR3 DNA reads TGTGCCATCAGCTCCCGTGGGAACAATGAGCAGTTCTTC. Its protein is CAISSRGNNEQFF.

V and J are TRBV19 and TRBJ2-7; 8 nucleotides align to TRBD1. V was clipped by 5 bases and J by 4 bases; unmatched bases: 7. Germline V gene lookup returns CDR1 LNHDA and CDR2 SQIVND (reference sequence). This CDR3 has 14 residues. CDR3 sequence reads: CASSLMQGAYEQYF. The CDR3 DNA reads TGTGCCAGTAGTCTAATGCAGGGGGCTTACGAGCAGTACTTC.

The chain employs TRBV7-9 and TRBJ2-7, with 12 positions matching TRBD1. J lost 2 bases, V lost 5 bases, and 7 bases had no gene match. CDR1 and CDR2 from the germline V gene are SEHNR and FQNEAQ (reference sequence). The CDR3 is made up of 16 amino acids. The CDR3 DNA reads TGTGCCAGCAGCCAAGAGGGGACAGGGGGCACCTACGAGCAGTACTTC. It is translated as CASSQEGTGGTYEQYF.

The chain combines TRBV30 with TRBJ1-4; D is undetermined. The CDR3 consists of 13 residues. Trimming took 8 bases from V and 2 from J, leaving 12 bases between them. The germline V gene has CDR1 GTSNPN and CDR2 SVGIG (reference sequence). The CDR3 here is CAERASTNEKLFF. CDR3 sequence (DNA): TGTGCCGAGCGCGCCTCTACTAATGAAAAACTGTTTTTT.

The genes are TRBV11-2 and TRBJ1-6, with TRBD1 as a possible D gene (5 bases). The CDR3 is made up of 13 amino acids. Trimming took 0 bases from V and 8 from J, leaving 5 bases between them. From germline, CDR1 is SGHAT and CDR2 FQNNGV. CDR3 nucleotides: TGTGCCAGCAGCTTAGAAGGGGATTCACCCCTCCACTTT. It codes for CASSLEGDSPLHF.

In DNA form, the CDR3 reads TGTGCCAGCAGCTTGGAGGTAGCGAGAAGCAACACTGAAGCTTTCTTT. This encodes CASSLEVARSNTEAFF. The chain employs TRBV5-4 and TRBJ1-1; D call uncertain. The V end was cut by 0 bases, the J end by 2 bases, with 14 bases between. Germline V gene sequence: CDR1 SGHNT, CDR2 YYREEE (reference sequence). CDR3 length equals 16 residues.

The V call is TRBV27, the J call TRBJ2-2; 13 bases agree with TRBD2. Germline V CDR1 and CDR2: MNHEY, SMNVEV (reference sequence). There are 16 residues in the CDR3. J gave up 6 bases and V 4 bases, and 5 bases lay outside the gene matches. The CDR3 DNA reads TGTGCCAGCAGTTCTACTAGCGGGGGGGCCTCCGGGGAGCTGTTTTTT. Amino acids: CASSSTSGGASGELFF.

This chain joins TRBV28 and TRBJ1-2; D is undetermined. The CDR3 spans 13 residues. V was trimmed by 5 bases and J by 4 bases, leaving 11 bases between them. Germline CDR1 and CDR2: MDHEN and SYDVKM. The CDR3 DNA follows: TGTGCCAGCAGTCTGTCTGGAAGCTATGGCTACACCTTC. This sequence encodes CASSLSGSYGYTF.

J is TRBJ2-7 and V is TRBV18, with D uncertain. This CDR3 spans 12 amino acids. V shed 6 bases and J shed 5 bases, with 11 bases lying between them. CDR1 KGHSH and CDR2 LQKENI come from the germline V gene. CDR3 loop: CASSLSSNEQYF. The DNA for the CDR3 is TGTGCCAGCTCCCTCTCCTCGAACGAGCAGTACTTC.

The chain employs TRBV4-1 and TRBJ2-3; the match to TRBD2 covers 8 bases. Trimming at V came to 6 bases and at J to 2 bases, leaving 10 bases not matched to a gene. Germline V gives CDR1 MGHRA, CDR2 YSYEKL. This CDR3 is 16 amino acids long. CDR3 region: CASSPRAGDYTDTQYF. In DNA, the CDR3 is TGCGCCAGCAGTCCAAGAGCGGGGGATTACACAGATACGCAGTATTTT.